These T cell receptor beta chains were read from a single sample in a study of shared clonotypes between healthy human individuals. Sequencing was performed with immunoSEQ multiplex PCR; in TCRdb, only in-frame clones are kept and a portion is missing. The data show about 2,500,000 clones, just over 90% seen once. Sequenced material: naive CD4+ T cells sorted from blood. All receptors come from a man between 18 and 29 years old in good health. Each CDR3 is given with its conserved first and last residue. The D gene is left open where the match is weak.

v_gene	d_gene	j_gene	CDR3aa	CDR3nt
TRBV4-1	-	TRBJ2-3	CASSRLWPDTQYF	TGCGCCAGCAGCCGTCTGTGGCCAGATACGCAGTATTTT
TRBV7-3	TRBD1	TRBJ2-5	CASSYPGQGETQYF	TGTGCCAGCAGCTATCCAGGACAGGGAGAGACCCAGTACTTC
TRBV7-2	-	TRBJ2-3	CASSLRGSRGYTDTQYF	TGTGCCAGCAGCCTAAGAGGAAGCAGGGGCTACACAGATACGCAGTATTTT
TRBV27	TRBD2	TRBJ2-7	CASSPRTPGGRHEQYF	TGTGCCAGCAGTCCACGCACCCCGGGAGGCCGGCACGAGCAGTACTTC
TRBV5-1	-	TRBJ2-7	CASSKDLSYEQYF	TGCGCCAGCAGCAAGGACCTCTCCTACGAGCAGTACTTC
TRBV6-1	-	TRBJ2-4	CASWFPVSTTRIQYF	TGTGCCAGCTGGTTTCCCGTCTCGACGACGAGGATTCAGTACTTC
TRBV5-1	TRBD1	TRBJ2-7	CASRGQVSSYEQYF	TGCGCCAGCAGAGGACAGGTGAGCTCCTACGAGCAGTACTTC
TRBV9	TRBD2	TRBJ2-5	CASSVGGSGGISKTQYF	TGTGCCAGCAGCGTAGGAGGGAGCGGGGGGATTAGTAAGACCCAGTACTTC
TRBV18	TRBD1	TRBJ1-2	CASSPRTGGNYGYTF	TGTGCCAGCTCACCACGGACAGGGGGCAACTATGGCTACACCTTC
TRBV15	-	TRBJ2-5	CATSRDGGVTETQYF	TGTGCCACCAGCAGAGATGGAGGGGTGACTGAGACCCAGTACTTC
TRBV11-3	TRBD1	TRBJ2-5	CASSLGYRDSQETQYF	TGTGCCAGCAGCTTAGGTTACCGGGACAGCCAAGAGACCCAGTACTTC
TRBV12-5	-	TRBJ2-3	CASGAGLGTDTQYF	TGTGCTAGTGGGGCGGGACTCGGCACAGATACGCAGTATTTT
TRBV5-5	-	TRBJ1-5	CASSAVEGFINQPQHF	TGTGCCAGCAGCGCCGTGGAGGGGTTCATCAATCAGCCCCAGCATTTT
TRBV30	TRBD1	TRBJ1-1	CAWSIPGTANTEAFF	TGTGCCTGGAGTATTCCCGGGACAGCTAACACTGAAGCTTTCTTT
TRBV2	TRBD1	TRBJ1-5	CASRQGAASNQPQHF	TGTGCCAGTCGACAGGGGGCCGCGAGCAATCAGCCCCAGCATTTT
TRBV2	TRBD2	TRBJ2-2	CASVREGPTGELFF	TGTGCCAGCGTTAGGGAGGGCCCCACCGGGGAGCTGTTTTTT
TRBV5-1	-	TRBJ2-5	CASSSGLSGETQYF	TGCGCCAGCAGCTCGGGGTTATCGGGTGAGACCCAGTACTTC